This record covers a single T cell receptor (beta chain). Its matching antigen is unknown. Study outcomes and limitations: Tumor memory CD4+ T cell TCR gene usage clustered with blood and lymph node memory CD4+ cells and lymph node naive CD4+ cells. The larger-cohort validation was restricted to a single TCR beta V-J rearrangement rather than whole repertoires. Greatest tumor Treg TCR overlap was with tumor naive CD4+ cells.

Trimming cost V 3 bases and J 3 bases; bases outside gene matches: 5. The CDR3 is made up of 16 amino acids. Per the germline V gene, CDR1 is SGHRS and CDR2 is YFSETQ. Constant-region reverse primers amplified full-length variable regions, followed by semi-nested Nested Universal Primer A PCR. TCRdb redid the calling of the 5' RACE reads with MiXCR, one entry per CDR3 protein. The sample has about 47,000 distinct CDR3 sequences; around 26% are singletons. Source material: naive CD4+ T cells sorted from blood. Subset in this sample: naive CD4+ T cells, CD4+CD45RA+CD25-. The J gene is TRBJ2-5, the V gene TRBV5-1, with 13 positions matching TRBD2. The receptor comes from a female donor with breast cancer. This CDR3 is CASSYSGLAGKETQYF. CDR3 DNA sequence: TGCGCCAGCAGCTATTCGGGACTAGCGGGAAAAGAGACCCAGTACTTC.